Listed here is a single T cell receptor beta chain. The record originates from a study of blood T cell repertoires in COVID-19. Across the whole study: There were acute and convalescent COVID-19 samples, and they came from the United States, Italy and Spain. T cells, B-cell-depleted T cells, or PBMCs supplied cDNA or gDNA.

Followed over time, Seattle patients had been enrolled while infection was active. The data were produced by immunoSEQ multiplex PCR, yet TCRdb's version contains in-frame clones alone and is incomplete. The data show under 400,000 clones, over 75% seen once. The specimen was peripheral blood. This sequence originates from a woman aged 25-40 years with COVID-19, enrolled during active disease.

The CDR3 loop reads CASSPAGVRYEQYF. The DNA of the CDR3 is TGTGCCAGCTCACCAGCAGGGGTTCGCTACGAGCAGTACTTC. The genes are TRBV18 and TRBJ2-7; TRBD1 might be the D (6 bases). V was cut by 2 bases and J by 3 bases, with 11 bases left in between. There are 14 residues in the CDR3. CDR1 is KGHSH and CDR2 is LQKENI in the germline V gene.